A selection of T cell receptor beta chains follows, all from one sample in a study of tumor and adjacent non-tumor tissue in lung cancer. Each CDR3 protein gets one entry after TCRdb re-called the multiplex PCR reads with MiXCR. Found here are 100,000 or so distinct CDR3 sequences, less than 75% of them singletons; the top ten hold roughly 18%. Sequencing used distant non-tumor lung tissue. The receptors stem from a man aged 25 to 40 with non-small cell lung cancer. The CDR3 runs from the conserved cysteine through the conserved F or W. D genes are given only for firm matches. Rows give clone size only sometimes, using once, few, many, or a class for an expanded clone.

.,once,TRBJ2-3,TRBV20-1,TGCAGTGCAAGTTCGGATACACAGTATTTT,CSASSDTQYF
TRBD2,few,TRBJ2-1,TRBV2,TGTGCCAGCACCGGATGGGCAGCGGGGTTCTCCTACAATGAGCAGTTCTTC,CASTGWAAGFSYNEQFF
.,.,TRBJ2-2,TRBV29-1,TGCAGCGTTGGATATTACACCGGGAGCTATTTTTTT,CSVGYYTGSYFF
.,.,TRBJ2-1,TRBV11-2,TGTGCCAGCAGCTTACGCCCCCTTGGCGGCGGCTCCTACAATGAGCACTTCTTC,CASSLRPLGGGSYNEHFF
TRBD2,.,TRBJ2-2,TRBV6-2/TRBV6-3,TGTGCCAGCAGTTACTCGCCTAGCGGGGGGACGAACACCGGGGAGCTGTTTTTT,CASSYSPSGGTNTGELFF
TRBD2,once,TRBJ2-2,TRBV24-1,TGTGCCACCAGTGCCAATAGCGGGGACGGGGTGCTGTTTTTT,CATSANSGDGVLFF
TRBD1,.,TRBJ2-1,TRBV20-1,TGCAGTGTCCCCACGACAGGGAGTGAGCAGTTCTTT,CSVPTTGSEQFF
TRBD2,many,TRBJ2-7,TRBV4-3,TGCGCCAGCAGCCAAGGGACTAGCGGCTACGAGCAGTACTTC,CASSQGTSGYEQYF
TRBD2,many,TRBJ2-1,TRBV29-1,TGCAGCCCTCAACGCAGCGGGAGTAATGAGCAGTTCTTC,CSPQRSGSNEQFF
.,few,TRBJ1-5,TRBV7-2,TGTGCCAGCAGCTTAGTAGCGGTTCAGCCCCAGCATTTT,CASSLVAVQPQHF
.,.,TRBJ2-7,TRBV20-1,TGCAGTGCCCCCCGTGGCAGAGAAACCTACGAGCAGTACTTC,CSAPRGRETYEQYF
TRBD1,many,TRBJ2-2,TRBV7-8,TGTGCCAGCAGCCCTTCCGAGACAGGGACCGGGGAGCTGTTTTTT,CASSPSETGTGELFF
.,few,TRBJ2-7,TRBV19,TGTGCCAGTAGGCCTCCCGAGACTAGAAGGTCCTACGAGCAGTACTTC,CASRPPETRRSYEQYF
.,.,TRBJ2-2,TRBV5-6,TGTGCCAGCAGGTTGGTCGCCAACACCGGTGAGCTGTTTTTT,CASRLVANTGELFF
.,.,TRBJ2-1,TRBV6-2/TRBV6-3,TGCGCCAGCAGCCCCGTGACAAAGTACAATGAGCAGTTCTTC,CASSPVTKYNEQFF
.,.,TRBJ2-7,TRBV6-5,TGTACCAGTAGTTACGATTCCAGAGGAACCTACGAGCAGTACTTC,CTSSYDSRGTYEQYF
.,once,TRBJ2-3,TRBV11-2,TGTGCCAGCAGTTTTTACCCAAGGGGGGTACATACAGATACGCAGTTTTTC,CASSFYPRGVHTDTQFF
.,.,TRBJ2-3,TRBV5-5,TGTGCCAGCAGCTTGACTGGACAGCCGGGAGATACGCAGTATTTC,CASSLTGQPGDTQYF
.,.,TRBJ1-5,TRBV11-3,TGCGCCAGCAGCTCCAAGGGACTAGCGGGAGAAGATACACAGCATTTT,CASSSKGLAGEDTQHF
TRBD2,.,TRBJ2-1,TRBV11-2,TGCGCCTGCAGCTTAGGCCCTAGCGGGAGGATGGATGAGCAGTTCTTC,CACSLGPSGRMDEQFF
.,.,TRBJ2-6,TRBV5-1,TGCGCCAGCAGCTTGGACGGCTCTGGGGTCAACGTCCTGACTTTC,CASSLDGSGVNVLTF
.,.,TRBJ1-2,TRBV29-1,TGCAGCGTTGATGTGGCAGGGGTGATCCTGGGGGGCCACACCTTC,CSVDVAGVILGGHTF
.,.,TRBJ1-4,TRBV11-2,TGTGCCAGGAGCTACTCTCAGGGGATGGAAGAAAAACTGTTTTTT,CARSYSQGMEEKLFF
.,.,TRBJ1-2,TRBV29-1,TGTAGCGCTTCGGGCAGTCGGGTGTATGGCTACACCTTC,CSASGSRVYGYTF
TRBD2,.,TRBJ2-5,TRBV11-1,TGTGCCAGCAGCTCACAGCGGGGGGCAAAGACCCAGTACTTC,CASSSQRGAKTQYF
TRBD1,many,TRBJ2-5,TRBV5-6,TGTGCCAGCAGCTTGGGACAGGGGGTGTGGAAGACCCAGTACTTC,CASSLGQGVWKTQYF
TRBD1,many,TRBJ1-2,TRBV14,TGTGCCAGCAGCCAAGACGCCACAGGGGGCATTGGCTACACCTTC,CASSQDATGGIGYTF